This section outlines one TCR beta chain sequence together with its context. The antigen remains undetermined. The read ends 3 residues early relative to the CDR3; the germline J gene fills the gap. The data were obtained in a study of T cells in women clearing cervical HPV infection. General study findings and limits: TRBV6-7 abundance was lower in cases than controls (around 0.11% versus 0.16%).

Here immunoSEQ multiplex PCR was the method, and the copy in TCRdb shows in-frame clones only, minus some. Its clone listing holds 25,000 to 35,000 clones. This CDR3 is built from 13 residues. The V end was cut by 3 bases, the J end by 5 bases, with 11 bases between. The chain is built from TRBV12-3 or TRBV12-4 and TRBJ2-7; the D is unclear. The sequencing input was blood buffy coat. The receptor's source is a woman aged 18-69 years with a cervical HPV16 infection that either progressed to CIN3+ or cleared (not recorded which). The covered CDR3 bases are TGTGCCAGCAGTTTTTCGGGTATGGACGAG. It yields the protein CASSFSGMDE. The CDR3 reads in full as CASSFSGMDEQYF.